A single sample is the source of the 32 T cell receptor beta chains below, sequenced in a study of blood T cell repertoires in COVID-19 (dated by TCRdb to the early 2020s). The library was made by the immunoSEQ multiplex PCR assay. TCRdb limited this immuneACCESS table to in-frame rearrangements with V and J called. A share of clones is missing; checked studies link under half to unresolved V genes, and the rest is unexplained. For this sample the table gives 20,000 to 30,000 clones, of which just over 90% were detected only once. The top ten clonotypes cover around 32% of the sample. The sample taken for sequencing was peripheral blood. These receptors originate from a man in his 70s with active COVID-19.

This clone was recorded once. This chain connects TRBV14 to TRBJ2-1, with D tentatively TRBD1 (5 bases). The ends were cut back, 0 bases at V and 2 bases at J, with 11 bases in the middle. This CDR3 spans 16 amino acids. In germline, CDR1 is SGHDN, CDR2 FVKESK. This CDR3 is CASSQDSGNPYNEQFF. Here the CDR3 DNA reads TGTGCCAGCAGCCAAGATTCAGGGAACCCCTACAATGAGCAGTTCTTC.

The CDR3 loop reads CASSFAWDSQETQYF. The CDR3, as DNA: TGTGCCAGCAGTTTTGCGTGGGACAGCCAAGAGACCCAGTACTTC. The V gene is TRBV28, the J gene TRBJ2-5; 7 nucleotides match TRBD1. J was trimmed by 1 base and V by 3 bases; bases with no gene match: 5. The CDR3 contains 15 residues. CDR1 MDHEN and CDR2 SYDVKM come from the germline V gene.

The chain carries TRBV29-1 and TRBJ2-3; the match to TRBD2 covers 7 bases. The CDR3 sequence is 15 residues long. Losses at the gene ends were 2 bases for V and 1 base for J; bases not matched to a gene: 6. Germline V lookup: CDR1 SQVTM, CDR2 ANQGSEA. The CDR3 protein is CSVEMYAGGTDTQYF. Here the CDR3 DNA reads TGCAGCGTTGAAATGTATGCGGGGGGCACAGATACGCAGTATTTT.

This clone was picked up one time. The J gene is TRBJ2-7, the V gene TRBV28, with 9 bases identical to TRBD2. Losses at the gene ends were 5 bases for V and 2 bases for J; bases not matched to a gene: 1. This CDR3 spans 13 amino acids. The germline CDR1 and CDR2 sequences are MDHEN and SYDVKM. This CDR3 is CASSLAGTYEQYF. The CDR3 DNA sequence: TGTGCCAGCAGTCTAGCGGGGACCTACGAGCAGTACTTC.

This sequence joins TRBV7-3 and TRBJ2-5, with a possible D match to TRBD1 (5 bases). Germline V gene data show CDR1 as SGHTA and CDR2 as FQGTGA. The CDR3 is 13 residues long. Trimming left V 9 bases short and J 1 base short, with 12 bases between. In DNA form, the CDR3 reads TGTGCCAGTGGACAAGGGGCCCAAGAGACCCAGTACTTC. Translation: CASGQGAQETQYF.

The chain uses TRBV14 and TRBJ2-2; D is possibly TRBD2 (6 bases). The CDR3 runs 14 residues. Germline loops: CDR1 SGHDN, CDR2 FVKESK. V lost 3 bases, J lost 7 bases, and 12 bases lay in between. The CDR3 DNA is TGTGCCAGCAGCCAGAATTTGGGAGGCGGGGAGCTGTTTTTT. As protein: CASSQNLGGGELFF.

V gene TRBV3-1 (or the pseudogene TRBV3-2) combines with J gene TRBJ2-3; D not certain. From germline, CDR1 is LGHDT and CDR2 YNNKEL (reference sequence). Trimming took 1 base from V and 4 from J, leaving 3 bases between them. This CDR3 spans 12 amino acids. CDR3 amino acids: CASSQAADTQYF. CDR3 sequence (DNA): TGTGCCAGCAGCCAAGCCGCAGATACGCAGTATTTT.

The CDR3 is CASSLKDRVVAYEQYF. CDR3 in DNA: TGTGCCAGCAGTTTAAAGGACAGGGTGGTAGCCTACGAGCAGTACTTC. The J gene is TRBJ2-7, the V gene TRBV28; 8 bases map to TRBD1. V gave up 2 bases and J gave up 2 bases; unmatched junction bases: 8. The CDR3 is made up of 16 amino acids. Germline V gene data show CDR1 as MDHEN and CDR2 as SYDVKM.

Remarks on this clone: The junction differs from germline at one of its ends, possibly a read error. The rearrangement uses TRBV6-5 and TRBJ1-3, with D uncertain. This CDR3 is 14 amino acids long. From germline, CDR1 is MNHEY and CDR2 SVGAGI. CDR3 DNA: TGTGCCAGCAGCCTCCCAGGCTCTGGAAGCACCATATATTTT. Amino acids: CASSLPGSGSTIYF.

This chain joins TRBV16 and TRBJ2-7; D remains ambiguous. Trimming removed 3 bases at V and 2 bases at J, with 5 bases between. Germline CDR1 KGHSY, CDR2 FQNENV. This CDR3 has 12 amino acids. The CDR3 region is CASSQAPYEQYF. Written as DNA, the CDR3 is TGTGCCAGCAGCCAGGCCCCCTACGAGCAGTACTTC. The whole variable domain, remainder taken from reference TRBV16 and TRBJ2-7, is GEEVAQTPKHLVRGEGQKAKLYCAPIKGHSYVFWYQQVLKNEFKFLISFQNENVFDETGMPKERFSAKCLPNSPCSLEIQATKLEDSAVYFCASSQAPYEQYFGPGTRLTVT.

The chain carries TRBV30 and TRBJ1-4; 8 bases match TRBD1. Germline V gene sequence: CDR1 GTSNPN, CDR2 SVGIG (reference sequence). V lost 0 bases to trimming and J lost 7 bases; unmatched junction nucleotides: 4. This CDR3 is built from 14 residues. This chain's CDR3 is CAWSVYRGAEKLFF. The DNA for the CDR3 is TGTGCCTGGAGTGTATACAGGGGGGCTGAAAAACTGTTTTTT.

J is TRBJ2-1 and V is TRBV4-1; no reliable D call. Trimming left V 1 base short and J 4 bases short, with 14 bases between. The CDR3 has 16 residues. Per the germline V gene, CDR1 is MGHRA and CDR2 is YSYEKL. CDR3 sequence (DNA): TGCGCCAGCAGCCAAGTCGACACTCCAGGATACAATGAGCAGTTCTTC. Protein sequence: CASSQVDTPGYNEQFF.

The chain recombines TRBV19 with TRBJ2-4; tentative D call: TRBD2 (6 bases). V dropped 7 bases and J dropped 6 bases, with 22 bases sitting between them. Germline loops: CDR1 LNHDA, CDR2 SQIVND (reference sequence). The CDR3 spans 16 residues. The CDR3 loop reads CASTEWAPQGGNIQYF. CDR3 nucleotide sequence: TGTGCCAGTACCGAATGGGCACCGCAGGGAGGAAACATTCAGTACTTC.

The rearrangement joins TRBV6-2 or TRBV6-3 to TRBJ2-3; D may be TRBD2 (5 bases). Deletions cut 5 bases from V and 2 bases from J, with 11 bases between. CDR1 is MNHEY, CDR2 SVGEGT, per germline. This CDR3 contains 14 residues. CDR3 amino acids: CASSARGDTDTQYF. The CDR3 region has the DNA TGTGCCAGCAGTGCCCGGGGAGACACAGATACGCAGTATTTT.

The CDR3 region has the DNA TGTGCCAGTAGTGCTCGACTAGCGGGAGGACAAGAGACCCAGTACTTC. Its protein product is CASSARLAGGQETQYF. This rearrangement joins TRBV19 to TRBJ2-5, with 13 bases matching TRBD2. The germline V gene has CDR1 LNHDA and CDR2 SQIVND (reference sequence). The CDR3 totals 16 residues. After removal of 5 bases from V and 2 bases from J, the junction contained 5 bases not matched to a gene.

This sequence joins TRBV19 and TRBJ2-7; 9 bases match TRBD1. Trimming cost V 3 bases and J 5 bases; bases outside gene matches: 14. Germline CDR1 is LNHDA and CDR2 is SQIVND (reference sequence). The CDR3 is 17 residues long. This chain's CDR3 is CASSIIGAGQGSHEQYF. The CDR3 nucleotides read TGTGCCAGTAGTATCATAGGTGCTGGACAGGGGTCCCACGAGCAGTACTTC.

The rearrangement links TRBV9 to TRBJ2-3; 7 bases align to TRBD2. CDR3 length equals 17 residues. Germline values: CDR1 SGDLS, CDR2 YYNGEE. Trimming cost V 0 bases and J 0 bases; bases outside gene matches: 7. The CDR3 reads CASSVGLGGSSTDTQYF. The DNA for the CDR3 is TGTGCCAGCAGCGTAGGGCTCGGGGGGTCTAGCACAGATACGCAGTATTTT.

The chain couples TRBV3-1 (or the pseudogene TRBV3-2) to TRBJ1-3; D is ambiguous. This CDR3 contains 14 residues. With 4 bases removed from V and 0 bases from J, the gap between germline ends came to 7 bases. CDR1 LGHDT and CDR2 YNNKEL come from the germline V gene (reference sequence). CDR3 DNA: TGTGCCAGCAGCCTAGGGAGCTCTGGAAACACCATATATTTT. Protein: CASSLGSSGNTIYF.

V is TRBV7-2 and J is TRBJ2-2; D perhaps matches TRBD1 (5 bases). The CDR3 runs 13 residues. V was pared by 5 bases and J by 4 bases, with 8 bases between. Germline V gene lookup returns CDR1 SGHTA and CDR2 FQGNSA. The CDR3 is CASSPRVTGELFF. The DNA of the CDR3 is TGTGCCAGCAGCCCCAGGGTCACCGGGGAGCTGTTTTTT.

This sequence joins TRBV7-2 and TRBJ2-3, with 13 nucleotides matching TRBD2. CDR1 SGHTA and CDR2 FQGNSA come from the germline V gene. The ends lost 4 bases at V and 7 bases at J; junction bases unmatched: 2. The CDR3 totals 14 residues. CDR3 residues: CASSWTSGGNTQYF. The CDR3 region has the DNA TGTGCCAGCAGCTGGACTAGCGGGGGAAATACGCAGTATTTT. Variable domain in full (rest from reference TRBV7-2 and TRBJ2-3): GAGVSQSPSNKVTEKGKDVELRCDPISGHTALYWYRQSLGQGLEFLIYFQGNSAPDKSGLPSDRFSAERTGGSVSTLTIQRTQQEDSAVYLCASSWTSGGNTQYFGPGTRLTVL.

This clone occurred once. The J gene is TRBJ2-2, the V gene TRBV6-5; perhaps TRBD1 as D (6 bases). CDR3 length: 14 residues. CDR1 is MNHEY and CDR2 is SVGAGI in the germline V gene. V was cut by 5 bases and J by 5 bases, with 12 bases left in between. The CDR3 bases are TGTGCCAGCAGTCAGCAGACAGGAACCGGGGAGCTGTTTTTT. This codes for CASSQQTGTGELFF.

The V call is TRBV7-2, the J call TRBJ1-1; 9 positions agree with TRBD1. The germline V gene has CDR1 SGHTA and CDR2 FQGNSA. Trimming at V came to 1 base and at J to 9 bases, leaving 9 bases not matched to a gene. The CDR3 extends over 15 amino acids. Here the CDR3 reads CASSLVGDRVRKAFF. As DNA, the CDR3 is TGTGCCAGCAGCTTAGTAGGGGACAGGGTCAGGAAAGCTTTCTTT.

The chain combines TRBV11-3 with TRBJ2-1; TRBD2 aligns across 12 bases. The CDR3 totals 15 residues. Trimming at V came to 4 bases and at J to 5 bases, leaving 3 bases not matched to a gene. Germline CDR1 is SGHNT and CDR2 is YENEEA. The CDR3 loop is CASSSRLAGDNEQFF. The CDR3 DNA reads as TGTGCCAGCAGCTCGAGACTAGCGGGGGACAATGAGCAGTTCTTC.

The chain joins TRBV19 to TRBJ2-1; 14 nucleotides agree with TRBD2. The CDR3 extends over 15 amino acids. V shed 9 bases and J 7 bases; nucleotides not matched to a gene: 8. Germline CDR1 and CDR2: LNHDA and SQIVND (reference sequence). The CDR3 nucleotides are TGTGCCAGCCATCCGGGGACTAGCGGGAGAAATGAGCAGTTCTTC. Translated: CASHPGTSGRNEQFF.

This chain connects TRBV4-3 to TRBJ1-5; 8 bases are a match to TRBD1. The V and J ends lost 4 bases and 2 bases, in that order; junction bases with no gene match: 1. The CDR3 runs to 14 residues. CDR1 and CDR2 from the germline V gene are LGHNA and YSLEER. CDR3 in amino acids: CASSPGQGNQPQHF. The CDR3 DNA follows: TGCGCCAGCAGCCCGGGACAGGGCAATCAGCCCCAGCATTTT.

The chain employs TRBV10-3 and TRBJ1-2; D might be TRBD1 (6 bases). This CDR3 is 12 amino acids long. In germline, CDR1 is ENHRY, CDR2 SYGVKD. The V gene lost 7 bases and the J gene lost 5 bases, with 11 bases spanning the gap. The CDR3, as DNA: TGTGCCATCAAGGAGCAGGGGTATGGCTACACCTTC. Residues: CAIKEQGYGYTF.

The CDR3 loop reads CASSFGGRASYNEQFF. CDR3 sequence (DNA): TGTGCCAGCAGTTTCGGCGGGAGGGCTTCCTACAATGAGCAGTTCTTC. The V and J genes are TRBV27 and TRBJ2-1; 9 bases are a match to TRBD2. Trimming at V came to 3 bases and at J to 1 base, leaving 4 bases not matched to a gene. Germline V gene lookup returns CDR1 MNHEY and CDR2 SMNVEV (reference sequence). The CDR3 totals 16 residues.

The chain links TRBV9 to TRBJ2-3; 8 bases are shared with TRBD1. In germline, CDR1 is SGDLS, CDR2 YYNGEE. J lost 3 bases, V lost 3 bases, and 12 bases had no gene match. The CDR3 is made up of 17 amino acids. As DNA, the CDR3 is TGTGCCAGCAGCGCCCCCCCCGGGACAGGACCTACAGATACGCAGTATTTT. This codes for CASSAPPGTGPTDTQYF. The full variable domain, rest sourced from reference TRBV9 and TRBJ2-3, is DSGVTQTPKHLITATGQRVTLRCSPRSGDLSVYWYQQSLDQGLQFLIQYYNGEERAKGNILERFSAQQFPDLHSELNLSSLELGDSALYFCASSAPPGTGPTDTQYFGPGTRLTVL.

The V call is TRBV28, the J call TRBJ2-7; the D is unclear. The CDR3 sequence is 14 residues long. Looked up from germline, CDR1 is MDHEN and CDR2 is SYDVKM. V was clipped by 3 bases and J by 2 bases, with 11 bases between them. CDR3 amino acids: CASSLVQSPYEQYF. The CDR3 coding sequence is TGTGCCAGCAGTTTGGTACAGAGTCCCTACGAGCAGTACTTC.

V is TRBV6-2 or TRBV6-3 and J is TRBJ2-6; unclear D gene. V was pared by 2 bases and J by 0 bases, with 11 bases between. The germline gives CDR1 MNHEY, CDR2 SVGEGT. CDR3 length: 17 amino acids. The CDR3 is CASSYDVGRSGANVLTF. The DNA for the CDR3 is TGTGCCAGCAGTTACGATGTCGGTCGCTCTGGGGCCAACGTCCTGACTTTC.

V gene TRBV29-1 combines with J gene TRBJ1-3, with D uncertain. The CDR3 sequence is 11 residues long. V shed 7 bases and J shed 4 bases, with 8 bases lying between them. The V gene's germline CDR1 is SQVTM and CDR2 ANQGSEA. CDR3 sequence: CSGTYGNTIYF. In DNA form, the CDR3 reads TGCAGCGGGACTTACGGAAACACCATATATTTT. Full variable domain (outside the CDR3, taken from reference TRBV29-1 and TRBJ1-3): SAVISQKPSRDICQRGTSLTIQCQVDSQVTMMFWYRQQPGQSLTLIATANQGSEATYESGFVIDKFPISRPNLTFSTLTVSNMSPEDSSIYLCSGTYGNTIYFGEGSWLTVV.

The V call is TRBV7-9, the J call TRBJ2-7, with D maybe TRBD2 (6 bases). The V gene lost 5 bases and the J gene lost 2 bases, with 13 bases spanning the gap. The germline CDR1 and CDR2 sequences are SEHNR and FQNEAQ (reference sequence). This CDR3 has 14 amino acids. The CDR3 sequence: CASSGRDGPYEQYF. Written as DNA, the CDR3 is TGTGCCAGCAGCGGGCGGGACGGTCCCTACGAGCAGTACTTC.